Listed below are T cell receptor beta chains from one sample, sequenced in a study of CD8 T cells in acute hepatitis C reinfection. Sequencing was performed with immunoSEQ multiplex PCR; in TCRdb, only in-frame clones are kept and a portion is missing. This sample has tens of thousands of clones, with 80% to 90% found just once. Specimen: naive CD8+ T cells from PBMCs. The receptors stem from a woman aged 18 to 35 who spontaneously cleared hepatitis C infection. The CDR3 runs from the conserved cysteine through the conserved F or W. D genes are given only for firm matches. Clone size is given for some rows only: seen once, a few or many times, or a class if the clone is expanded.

CDR3aa: CATGGRGNQPQHF
CDR3nt: TGTGCCACAGGGGGCCGCGGCAATCAGCCCCAGCATTTT
len: 13
v_gene: TRBV27
j_gene: TRBJ1-5
abundance: few
d_gene: TRBD1

CDR3aa: CASSYSYTGELFF
CDR3nt: TGTGCCAGCAGTTACTCGTACACCGGGGAGCTGTTTTTT
len: 13
v_gene: TRBV6-5
j_gene: TRBJ2-2
abundance: -
d_gene: -

CDR3aa: CASSQLGANYGYTF
CDR3nt: TGCGCCAGCAGCCAATTGGGGGCGAACTATGGCTACACCTTC
len: 14
v_gene: TRBV4-1
j_gene: TRBJ1-2
abundance: -
d_gene: -

CDR3aa: CASGSVVWTGKGLANTEAFF
CDR3nt: TGTGCTAGTGGTTCCGTCGTATGGACGGGTAAAGGATTGGCAAACACTGAAGCTTTCTTT
len: 20
v_gene: TRBV12-5
j_gene: TRBJ1-1
abundance: -
d_gene: -

CDR3aa: CASSEENRGYEQYF
CDR3nt: TGTGCCAGCAGTGAAGAGAACAGAGGCTACGAGCAGTACTTC
len: 14
v_gene: TRBV2
j_gene: TRBJ2-7
abundance: -
d_gene: -

CDR3aa: CASSYRDSEYNEQFF
CDR3nt: TGTGCCAGCAGCTACCGGGACTCCGAATACAATGAGCAGTTCTTC
len: 15
v_gene: TRBV7-9
j_gene: TRBJ2-1
abundance: once
d_gene: -

CDR3aa: CASSLGQGPYNEQFF
CDR3nt: TGTGCCAGCAGTTTGGGACAGGGCCCCTACAATGAGCAGTTCTTC
len: 15
v_gene: TRBV6-5
j_gene: TRBJ2-1
abundance: -
d_gene: TRBD1

CDR3aa: CATSETGLGYEQYF
CDR3nt: TGTGCCACCAGCGAAACAGGTCTCGGCTACGAGCAGTACTTC
len: 14
v_gene: TRBV15
j_gene: TRBJ2-7
abundance: -
d_gene: -

CDR3aa: CASSLGGYSYNEQFF
CDR3nt: TGTGCCAGCAGCCTGGGAGGTTACTCCTACAATGAGCAGTTCTTC
len: 15
v_gene: TRBV27
j_gene: TRBJ2-1
abundance: -
d_gene: -

CDR3aa: CASSMTEFLNTEAFF
CDR3nt: TGTGCCAGCAGCATGACGGAATTCTTGAACACTGAAGCTTTCTTT
len: 15
v_gene: TRBV5-4
j_gene: TRBJ1-1
abundance: -
d_gene: -

CDR3aa: CASTPPVGGGGYTF
CDR3nt: TGTGCCAGCACCCCTCCCGTAGGAGGGGGAGGCTACACCTTC
len: 14
v_gene: TRBV7-9
j_gene: TRBJ1-2
abundance: few
d_gene: -

CDR3aa: CASSVGVAGKYNEQFF
CDR3nt: TGTGCCAGCAGCGTAGGGGTGGCAGGAAAATACAATGAGCAGTTCTTC
len: 16
v_gene: TRBV9
j_gene: TRBJ2-1
abundance: -
d_gene: -

CDR3aa: CASSLAGTAEKLFF
CDR3nt: TGTGCCAGCAGCTTAGCGGGGACAGCTGAAAAACTGTTTTTT
len: 14
v_gene: TRBV7-9
j_gene: TRBJ1-4
abundance: few
d_gene: TRBD1

CDR3aa: CAWSVKGFQETQYF
CDR3nt: TGTGCCTGGAGTGTAAAGGGATTCCAAGAGACCCAGTACTTC
len: 14
v_gene: TRBV30
j_gene: TRBJ2-5
abundance: -
d_gene: -

CDR3aa: CASSHMDPDGEQYF
CDR3nt: TGTGCCAGCAGCCATATGGACCCCGACGGGGAGCAGTACTTC
len: 14
v_gene: TRBV7-9
j_gene: TRBJ2-5
abundance: -
d_gene: -

CDR3aa: CASSQGTGDYEQYF
CDR3nt: TGTGCCAGCAGCCAAGGGACAGGGGACTACGAGCAGTACTTC
len: 14
v_gene: TRBV5-8
j_gene: TRBJ2-7
abundance: -
d_gene: TRBD1

CDR3aa: CASSPLGGSSPQETQYF
CDR3nt: TGTGCCAGCTCACCATTAGGAGGGAGTTCCCCACAAGAGACCCAGTACTTC
len: 17
v_gene: TRBV18
j_gene: TRBJ2-5
abundance: -
d_gene: -

CDR3aa: CASSIGLGTGAFYEQYF
CDR3nt: TGTGCCAGTAGTATAGGGCTCGGGACAGGGGCCTTCTACGAGCAGTACTTC
len: 17
v_gene: TRBV19
j_gene: TRBJ2-7
abundance: -
d_gene: TRBD1

CDR3aa: CASSPAMYQETQYF
CDR3nt: TGTGCCAGCAGCCCTGCCATGTACCAAGAGACCCAGTACTTC
len: 14
v_gene: TRBV6-5
j_gene: TRBJ2-5
abundance: -
d_gene: -

CDR3aa: CASSMIAVGNEQFF
CDR3nt: TGTGCCAGTAGTATGATAGCCGTTGGCAATGAGCAGTTCTTC
len: 14
v_gene: TRBV19
j_gene: TRBJ2-1
abundance: -
d_gene: -

CDR3aa: CASIDRAPNSPLHF
CDR3nt: TGTGCCAGCATCGACAGGGCTCCAAATTCACCCCTCCACTTT
len: 14
v_gene: TRBV25-1
j_gene: TRBJ1-6
abundance: -
d_gene: TRBD1

CDR3aa: CASSYFQGSEAFF
CDR3nt: TGTGCCAGCAGTTACTTCCAAGGCTCTGAAGCTTTCTTT
len: 13
v_gene: TRBV6-5
j_gene: TRBJ1-1
abundance: -
d_gene: -

CDR3aa: CASSLPTRDPTSEQFF
CDR3nt: TGTGCCAGCAGCCTACCCACCCGGGACCCCACGAGTGAGCAGTTCTTC
len: 16
v_gene: TRBV7-3
j_gene: TRBJ2-1
abundance: -
d_gene: -

CDR3aa: CASSHDRYGYTF
CDR3nt: TGTGCCAGCAGCCACGACCGATATGGCTACACCTTC
len: 12
v_gene: TRBV7-9
j_gene: TRBJ1-2
abundance: few
d_gene: -

CDR3aa: CASSPLAGEVFYNEQFF
CDR3nt: TGTGCCAGCAGCCCCCTAGCGGGAGAGGTATTCTACAATGAGCAGTTCTTC
len: 17
v_gene: TRBV7-9
j_gene: TRBJ2-1
abundance: -
d_gene: TRBD2

CDR3aa: CASSLRPLDRDSNQPQHF
CDR3nt: TGTGCCAGCAGTCTACGACCCTTGGACAGAGATAGCAATCAGCCCCAGCATTTT
len: 18
v_gene: TRBV6-9
j_gene: TRBJ1-5
abundance: -
d_gene: -

CDR3aa: CASSHYQSRGERGANVLTF
CDR3nt: TGTGCCAGCAGCCACTACCAGAGCAGGGGGGAACGTGGGGCCAACGTCCTGACTTTC
len: 19
v_gene: TRBV27
j_gene: TRBJ2-6
abundance: -
d_gene: -

CDR3aa: CASSVDGAGYEQYF
CDR3nt: TGTGCCAGCAGCGTAGACGGGGCCGGGTACGAGCAGTACTTC
len: 14
v_gene: TRBV9
j_gene: TRBJ2-7
abundance: -
d_gene: -

CDR3aa: CASSFGRSPGNTIYF
CDR3nt: TGTGCCAGCAGCTTTGGCCGTTCTCCGGGAAACACCATATATTTT
len: 15
v_gene: TRBV7-9
j_gene: TRBJ1-3
abundance: few
d_gene: -

CDR3aa: CASSEGVVSSYNEQFF
CDR3nt: TGTGCCAGCAGTGAGGGGGTTGTAAGCTCCTACAATGAGCAGTTCTTC
len: 16
v_gene: TRBV6-1
j_gene: TRBJ2-1
abundance: -
d_gene: -

CDR3aa: CASSLNRNTGELFF
CDR3nt: TGTGCCAGCAGTTTGAACAGGAACACCGGGGAGCTGTTTTTT
len: 14
v_gene: TRBV27
j_gene: TRBJ2-2
abundance: -
d_gene: -

CDR3aa: CASSLDLGDLNEQFF
CDR3nt: TGTGCCAGCAGCTTAGATCTAGGGGATTTGAATGAGCAGTTCTTC
len: 15
v_gene: TRBV11-3
j_gene: TRBJ2-1
abundance: -
d_gene: -

CDR3aa: CATSSYRGLNTGELFF
CDR3nt: TGTGCCACCAGCAGCTACAGGGGATTGAACACCGGGGAGCTGTTTTTT
len: 16
v_gene: TRBV15
j_gene: TRBJ2-2
abundance: -
d_gene: TRBD1

CDR3aa: CASSSGVNQPQHF
CDR3nt: TGTGCCAGCAGCTCAGGAGTAAATCAGCCCCAGCATTTT
len: 13
v_gene: TRBV11-2
j_gene: TRBJ1-5
abundance: few
d_gene: -

CDR3aa: CASKQGDLSGNTIYF
CDR3nt: TGTGCCAGCAAACAGGGGGATCTCTCTGGAAACACCATATATTTT
len: 15
v_gene: TRBV4-2
j_gene: TRBJ1-3
abundance: -
d_gene: TRBD1

CDR3aa: CASSPLRGNTEAFF
CDR3nt: TGTGCCAGCAGTCCCCTACGGGGGAACACTGAAGCTTTCTTT
len: 14
v_gene: TRBV27
j_gene: TRBJ1-1
abundance: -
d_gene: -

CDR3aa: CASSFPTFGPTTNEKLFF
CDR3nt: TGTGCCAGCAGTTTCCCAACTTTCGGGCCTACAACTAATGAAAAACTGTTTTTT
len: 18
v_gene: TRBV28
j_gene: TRBJ1-4
abundance: -
d_gene: -

CDR3aa: CASSLGGSLYGNTIYF
CDR3nt: TGTGCCAGCAGCCTCGGAGGGTCGTTATACGGAAACACCATATATTTT
len: 16
v_gene: TRBV11-2
j_gene: TRBJ1-3
abundance: -
d_gene: -

CDR3aa: CASSESGNEQFF
CDR3nt: TGCGCCAGCAGTGAGTCGGGAAATGAGCAGTTCTTC
len: 12
v_gene: TRBV10-1
j_gene: TRBJ2-1
abundance: -
d_gene: -

CDR3aa: CASRQRYEQYF
CDR3nt: TGTGCCAGCAGGCAACGCTACGAGCAGTACTTC
len: 11
v_gene: TRBV7-8
j_gene: TRBJ2-7
abundance: -
d_gene: -

CDR3aa: CATKWVGYNEQFF
CDR3nt: TGTGCCACGAAATGGGTGGGCTACAATGAGCAGTTCTTC
len: 13
v_gene: TRBV30
j_gene: TRBJ2-1
abundance: -
d_gene: -

CDR3aa: CASSPAGEPYEQYF
CDR3nt: TGTGCCAGCAGCCCAGCGGGAGAACCCTACGAGCAGTACTTC
len: 14
v_gene: TRBV7-6
j_gene: TRBJ2-7
abundance: -
d_gene: TRBD2

CDR3aa: CASSLGVTDTQYF
CDR3nt: TGTGCCAGCAGCTTAGGTGTCACAGATACGCAGTATTTT
len: 13
v_gene: TRBV7-9
j_gene: TRBJ2-3
abundance: -
d_gene: -

CDR3aa: CASSLDRGTEAFF
CDR3nt: TGTGCCAGCAGCTTAGACCGGGGGACTGAAGCTTTCTTT
len: 13
v_gene: TRBV11-3
j_gene: TRBJ1-1
abundance: -
d_gene: -

CDR3aa: CAKRDTIYF
CDR3nt: TGTGCTAAAAGGGACACCATATATTTT
len: 9
v_gene: TRBV6-6
j_gene: TRBJ1-3
abundance: -
d_gene: -

CDR3aa: CASSASVNEQFF
CDR3nt: TGTGCCAGTAGTGCGTCGGTCAATGAGCAGTTCTTC
len: 12
v_gene: TRBV19
j_gene: TRBJ2-1
abundance: -
d_gene: -

CDR3aa: CASGLAGYNEQFF
CDR3nt: TGTGCCAGCGGACTAGCGGGGTACAATGAGCAGTTCTTC
len: 13
v_gene: TRBV19
j_gene: TRBJ2-1
abundance: -
d_gene: TRBD2

CDR3aa: CASSQLSGREYEQYF
CDR3nt: TGTGCCAGCAGCCAATTAAGCGGGAGGGAGTACGAGCAGTACTTC
len: 15
v_gene: TRBV14
j_gene: TRBJ2-7
abundance: -
d_gene: TRBD2

CDR3aa: CAIPGVTSNNEQFF
CDR3nt: TGTGCCATCCCCGGCGTGACTAGTAACAATGAGCAGTTCTTC
len: 14
v_gene: TRBV15
j_gene: TRBJ2-1
abundance: -
d_gene: -